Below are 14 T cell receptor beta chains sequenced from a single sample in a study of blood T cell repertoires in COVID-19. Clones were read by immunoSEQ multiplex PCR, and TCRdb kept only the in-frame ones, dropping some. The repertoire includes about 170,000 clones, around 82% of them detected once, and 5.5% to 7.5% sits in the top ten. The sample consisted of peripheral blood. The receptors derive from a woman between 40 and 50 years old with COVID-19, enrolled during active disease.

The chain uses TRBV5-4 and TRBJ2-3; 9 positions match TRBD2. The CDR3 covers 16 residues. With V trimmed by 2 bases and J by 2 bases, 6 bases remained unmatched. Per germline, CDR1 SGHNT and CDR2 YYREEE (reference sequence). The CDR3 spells CASSFVAGDTTDTQYF. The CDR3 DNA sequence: TGTGCCAGCAGCTTTGTAGCGGGAGACACCACAGATACGCAGTATTTT.

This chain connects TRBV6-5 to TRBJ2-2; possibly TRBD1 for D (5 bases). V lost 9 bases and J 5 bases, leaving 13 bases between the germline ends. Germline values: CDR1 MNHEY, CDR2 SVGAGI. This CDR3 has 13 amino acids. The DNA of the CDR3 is TGTGCCAGTTCAGGGTACCTTACCGGGGAGCTGTTTTTT. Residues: CASSGYLTGELFF.

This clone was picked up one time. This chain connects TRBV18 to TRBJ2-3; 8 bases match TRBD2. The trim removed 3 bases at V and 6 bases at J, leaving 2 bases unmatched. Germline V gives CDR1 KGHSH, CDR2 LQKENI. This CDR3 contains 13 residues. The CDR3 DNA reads TGTGCCAGCTCACCGGGACTAGAGGATACGCAGTATTTT. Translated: CASSPGLEDTQYF. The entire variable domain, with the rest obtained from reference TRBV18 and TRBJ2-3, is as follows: NAGVMQNPRHLVRRRGQEARLRCSPMKGHSHVYWYRQLPEEGLKFMVYLQKENIIDESGMPKERFSAEFPKEGPSILRIQQVVRGDSAAYFCASSPGLEDTQYFGPGTRLTVL.

The chain's CDR3 is CASSERRKGSYNSPLHF. DNA of the CDR3: TGTGCCAGCAGTGAAAGGAGGAAAGGTTCCTATAATTCACCCCTCCACTTT. The chain employs TRBV25-1 and TRBJ1-6; D remains ambiguous. There are 17 residues in the CDR3. Trimming left V 2 bases short and J 1 base short, with 12 bases between. Germline lookup yields CDR1 MGHDK and CDR2 SYGVNS. Based on the CDR3 plus reference TRBV25-1 and TRBJ1-6, the full variable domain is EADIYQTPRYLVIGTGKKITLECSQTMGHDKMYWYQQDPGMELHLIHYSYGVNSTEKGDLSSESTVSRIRTEHFPLTLESARPSHTSQYLCASSERRKGSYNSPLHFGNGTRLTVT.

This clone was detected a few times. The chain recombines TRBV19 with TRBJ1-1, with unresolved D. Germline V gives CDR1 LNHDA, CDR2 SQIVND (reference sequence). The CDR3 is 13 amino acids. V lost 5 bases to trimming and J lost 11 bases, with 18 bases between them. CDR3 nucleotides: TGTGCCAGTAGTCTGGTCACTGGGCTTGAGGCTTTCTTT. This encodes CASSLVTGLEAFF.

CDR3 protein: CASSIIEFGAGVTPLHF. For the CDR3, the DNA is TGTGCCAGTAGTATCATCGAATTCGGGGCAGGGGTTACTCCCCTCCACTTT. The V gene is TRBV19, the J gene TRBJ1-6; tentatively, D is TRBD1 (6 bases). This CDR3 has 17 amino acids. CDR1 and CDR2 from the germline V gene are LNHDA and SQIVND (reference sequence). The V gene lost 3 bases and the J gene lost 13 bases, with 25 bases spanning the gap.

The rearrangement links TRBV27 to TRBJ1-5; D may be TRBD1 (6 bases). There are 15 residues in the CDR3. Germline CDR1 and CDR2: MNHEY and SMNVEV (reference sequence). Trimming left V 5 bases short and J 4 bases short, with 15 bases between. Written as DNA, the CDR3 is TGTGCCAGCAGTCGCTTGCAGGGGAAGAATCAGCCCCAGCATTTT. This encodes CASSRLQGKNQPQHF.

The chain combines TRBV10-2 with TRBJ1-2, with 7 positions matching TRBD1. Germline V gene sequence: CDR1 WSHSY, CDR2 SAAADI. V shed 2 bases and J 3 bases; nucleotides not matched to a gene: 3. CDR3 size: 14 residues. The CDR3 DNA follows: TGCGCCAGCAGTGAGACAGGGGTTGACTATGGCTACACCTTC. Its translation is CASSETGVDYGYTF.

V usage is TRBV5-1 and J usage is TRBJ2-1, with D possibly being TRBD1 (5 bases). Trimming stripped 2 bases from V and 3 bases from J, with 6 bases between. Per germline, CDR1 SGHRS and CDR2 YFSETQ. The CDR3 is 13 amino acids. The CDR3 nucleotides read TGCGCCAGCAGCTTAGACAGCTACAATGAGCAGTTCTTC. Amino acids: CASSLDSYNEQFF. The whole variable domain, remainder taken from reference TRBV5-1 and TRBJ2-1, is KAGVTQTPRYLIKTRGQQVTLSCSPISGHRSVSWYQQTPGQGLQFLFEYFSETQRNKGNFPGRFSGRQFSNSRSEMNVSTLELGDSALYLCASSLDSYNEQFFGPGTRLTVL.

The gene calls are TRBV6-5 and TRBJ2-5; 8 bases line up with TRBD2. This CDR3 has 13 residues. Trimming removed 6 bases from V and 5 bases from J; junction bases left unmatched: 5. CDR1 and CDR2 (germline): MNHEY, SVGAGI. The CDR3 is CASSTGGAETQYF. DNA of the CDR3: TGTGCCAGCAGCACCGGGGGGGCGGAGACCCAGTACTTC.

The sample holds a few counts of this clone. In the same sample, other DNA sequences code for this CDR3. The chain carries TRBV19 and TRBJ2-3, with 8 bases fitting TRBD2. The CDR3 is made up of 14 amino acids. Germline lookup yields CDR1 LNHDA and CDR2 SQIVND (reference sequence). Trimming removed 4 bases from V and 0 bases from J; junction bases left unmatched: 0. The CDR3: CASSTSGSTDTQYF. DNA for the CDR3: TGTGCCAGTAGTACTAGCGGGAGCACAGATACGCAGTATTTT.

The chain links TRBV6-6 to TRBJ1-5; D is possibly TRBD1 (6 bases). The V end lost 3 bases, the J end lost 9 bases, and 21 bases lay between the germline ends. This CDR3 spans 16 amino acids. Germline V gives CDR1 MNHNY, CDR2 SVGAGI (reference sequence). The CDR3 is CASSYSLQGQVLPQHF. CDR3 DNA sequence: TGTGCCAGCAGTTATTCCCTTCAGGGGCAAGTCTTGCCCCAGCATTTT.

CDR3 loop: CAWSRTGRYGYTF. The DNA of the CDR3 is TGTGCCTGGTCGCGGACCGGGAGATATGGCTACACCTTC. The J gene is TRBJ1-2, the V gene TRBV30; D is undetermined. Trimming pared 5 bases from V and 5 bases from J, leaving 15 bases between. Germline CDR1 reads GTSNPN; CDR2 reads SVGIG (reference sequence). CDR3 length: 13 amino acids. Variable domain in full (rest from reference TRBV30 and TRBJ1-2): SQTIHQWPATLVQPVGSPLSLECTVEGTSNPNLYWYRQAAGRGLQLLFYSVGIGQISSEVPQNLSASRPQDRQFILSSKKLLLSDSGFYLCAWSRTGRYGYTFGSGTRLTVV.

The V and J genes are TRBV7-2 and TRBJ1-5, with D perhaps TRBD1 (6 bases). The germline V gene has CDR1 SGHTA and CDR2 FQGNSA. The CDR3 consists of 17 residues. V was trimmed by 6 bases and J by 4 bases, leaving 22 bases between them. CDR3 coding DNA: TGTGCCAGCAGTCCCGGCCAGGGGATAATAGGGAATCAGCCCCAGCATTTT. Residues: CASSPGQGIIGNQPQHF.